This T cell receptor (beta chain) was retrieved from a study of low-dose radiotherapy and immunotherapy resistance in tumors. The wider study: Cohort 2, a group dosed every two weeks at 1 Gy per fraction, received 13 Gy in total over 26 weeks. Patients were on oral aspirin 300 mg taken daily for four cycles from cycle 1 day 1. Each patient was administered nivolumab intravenously at 240 mg, which was a flat dose, every two weeks, along with intravenous ipilimumab at 1 mg/kg every six weeks.

First-strand cDNA relied on TRAV- and TRBV-specific primers spanning alpha and beta chains. TCRs were amplified for roughly 22 PCR cycles with a constant-region primer and V-primer adapter. Via MiXCR, TCRdb re-called the reads, giving one row per CDR3 protein. The repertoire consists of 85,000 to 100,000 distinct CDR3 sequences, with roughly 9% occurring once and the leading ten covering under 1.1%. At least ten counts were recorded for this clonotype. The germline gives CDR1 SQVTM, CDR2 ANQGSEA. The CDR3 length is 17 residues. J was trimmed by 0 bases and V by 3 bases; bases with no gene match: 6. Time point reported: before trial treatment. Inclusion covered patients whose advanced solid tumors lacked tumor-infiltrating lymphocytes.

The chain carries TRBV29-1 and TRBJ2-1, with TRBD2 identical over 12 bases. The sequencing used PBMCs, collected before treatment. This TCR came from a male donor with prostate cancer. This CDR3 is CSVEASGGVSSYNEQFF. CDR3 nucleotide sequence: TGCAGCGTTGAGGCTAGCGGGGGGGTAAGCTCCTACAATGAGCAGTTCTTC.